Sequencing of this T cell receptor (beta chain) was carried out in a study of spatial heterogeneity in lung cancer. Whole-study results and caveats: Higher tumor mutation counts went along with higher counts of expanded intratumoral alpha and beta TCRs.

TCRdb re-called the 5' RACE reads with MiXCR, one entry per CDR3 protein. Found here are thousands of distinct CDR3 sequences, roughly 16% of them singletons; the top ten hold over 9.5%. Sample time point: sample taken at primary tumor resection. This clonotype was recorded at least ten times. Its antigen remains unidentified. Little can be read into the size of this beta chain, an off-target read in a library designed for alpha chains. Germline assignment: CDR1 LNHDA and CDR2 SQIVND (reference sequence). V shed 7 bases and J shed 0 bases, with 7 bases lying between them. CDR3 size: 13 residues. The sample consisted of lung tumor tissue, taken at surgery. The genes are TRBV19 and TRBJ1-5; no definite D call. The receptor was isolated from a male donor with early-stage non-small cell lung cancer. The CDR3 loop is CASTQYSNQPQHF. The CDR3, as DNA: TGTGCCAGTACGCAGTATAGCAATCAGCCCCAGCATTTT. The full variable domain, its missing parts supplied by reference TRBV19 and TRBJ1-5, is DGGITQSPKYLFRKEGQNVTLSCEQNLNHDAMYWYRQDPGQGLRLIYYSQIVNDFQKGDIAEGYSVSREKKESFPLTVTSAQKNPTAFYLCASTQYSNQPQHFGDGTRLSIL.